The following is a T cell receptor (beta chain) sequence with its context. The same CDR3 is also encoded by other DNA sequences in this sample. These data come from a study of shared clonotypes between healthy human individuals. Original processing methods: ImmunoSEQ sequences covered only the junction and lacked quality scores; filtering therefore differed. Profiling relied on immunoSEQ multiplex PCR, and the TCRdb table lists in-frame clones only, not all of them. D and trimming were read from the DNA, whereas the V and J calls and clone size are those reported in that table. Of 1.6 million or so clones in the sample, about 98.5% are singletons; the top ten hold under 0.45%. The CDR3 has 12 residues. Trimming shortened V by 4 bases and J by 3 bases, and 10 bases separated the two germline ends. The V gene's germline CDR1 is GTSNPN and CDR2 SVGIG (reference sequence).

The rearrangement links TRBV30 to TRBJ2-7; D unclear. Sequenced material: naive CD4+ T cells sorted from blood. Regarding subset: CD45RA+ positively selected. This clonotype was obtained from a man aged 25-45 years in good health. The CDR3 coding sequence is TGTGCCTGGACATCTGGGGTCTACGAGCAGTACTTC. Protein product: CAWTSGVYEQYF. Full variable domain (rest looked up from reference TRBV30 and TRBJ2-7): SQTIHQWPATLVQPVGSPLSLECTVEGTSNPNLYWYRQAAGRGLQLLFYSVGIGQISSEVPQNLSASRPQDRQFILSSKKLLLSDSGFYLCAWTSGVYEQYFGPGTRLTVT.